This T cell receptor delta chain appears in the sequencing data of a study of gammadelta T cells in human blood. Regarding the study as a whole: Right after birth, innate γδ T cells reportedly expanded polyclonally after microbial exposure.

TCRdb called clones anew from the RT-PCR reads with CATT. The sample contains about 970 delta-chain clones, roughly 37% of which appear only once. This clone was seen only a few times. Its antigen remains unknown. A much larger clonotype is one base distant, so this may be a read error. Other DNA sequences from this sample encode an identical CDR3 as well. From germline, CDR1 is TSWWSYY and CDR2 QGS. J gave up 5 bases and V 4 bases, and 25 bases lay outside the gene matches. The CDR3 consists of 20 residues. The sequenced sample consisted of non-Vgamma9Vdelta2 gamma-delta T cells from infant blood. The V gene is TRDV1, the J gene TRDJ1; 7 bases align to TRDD2. The source is a human donor. CDR3 nucleotide sequence: TGTGCTCTTGGGGTCTCCCCTTCCTCCCGTCTGGGACCCGGGACTGATAAACTCATCTTT. Encoded protein: CALGVSPSSRLGPGTDKLIF.